The 13 T cell receptor beta chains below were found in one sample sequenced in a study of blood T cell repertoires in COVID-19. TCRdb's table, derived via immunoSEQ multiplex PCR, lists solely in-frame clones and lacks some. The sample lists 140,000 to 150,000 clones, roughly 75% seen once, with around 5.5% in the top ten. The sequenced sample consisted of PBMCs or T cells enriched from blood (not recorded which). The receptors originated from a woman between 45 and 65 years old who had recovered from COVID-19.

The rearrangement joins TRBV7-3 to TRBJ2-3; D is perhaps TRBD2 (7 bases). The V gene's germline CDR1 is SGHTA and CDR2 FQGTGA. This CDR3 is 18 amino acids long. V dropped 2 bases and J dropped 0 bases, with 18 bases sitting between them. The CDR3: CASSLAGGLLSSTDTQYF. In nucleotides, the CDR3 is TGTGCCAGCAGCTTAGCCGGGGGGCTTCTTTCGAGCACAGATACGCAGTATTTT.

This chain links TRBV28 with TRBJ1-3; 8 bases line up with TRBD1. Germline CDR1 reads MDHEN; CDR2 reads SYDVKM. The CDR3 covers 17 residues. V shed 7 bases, J shed 0 bases, and the junction held 11 bases outside the gene matches. The CDR3 nucleotides read TGTGCCAGCAATTCCCCTGGACAGGGAACCTCTGGAAACACCATATATTTT. Its protein is CASNSPGQGTSGNTIYF.

This rearrangement joins TRBV2 to TRBJ1-4; D is perhaps TRBD1 (5 bases). Per germline, CDR1 SNHLY and CDR2 FYNNEI. The CDR3 is 14 residues long. The V end was cut by 6 bases, the J end by 8 bases, with 16 bases between. This CDR3 reads CASSLIQGDEKLFF. The CDR3 DNA sequence: TGTGCCAGCAGCCTCATCCAGGGTGACGAAAAACTGTTTTTT. Based on the CDR3 plus reference TRBV2 and TRBJ1-4, the full variable domain is EPEVTQTPSHQVTQMGQEVILRCVPISNHLYFYWYRQILGQKVEFLVSFYNNEISEKSEIFDDQFSVERPDGSNFTLKIRSTKLEDSAMYFCASSLIQGDEKLFFGSGTQLSVL.

J is TRBJ2-1 and V is TRBV5-4, with 9 bases fitting TRBD2. This CDR3 is built from 15 residues. Per germline, CDR1 SGHNT and CDR2 YYREEE (reference sequence). J lost 7 bases, V lost 1 base, and 6 bases had no gene match. DNA of the CDR3: TGTGCCAGCAGCTTGAGAGCGGGGGGAGGAAATGAGCAGTTCTTC. Its translation is CASSLRAGGGNEQFF.

The genes are TRBV3-1 (or the pseudogene TRBV3-2) and TRBJ1-3; D not certain. CDR3 length: 11 residues. V gave up 6 bases and J gave up 8 bases, with 8 bases separating them. In germline, CDR1 is LGHDT, CDR2 YNNKEL (reference sequence). CDR3 DNA: TGTGCCAGCAGGGGGAGCGACACCATATATTTT. As protein: CASRGSDTIYF.

The rearrangement links TRBV9 to TRBJ1-2, with TRBD1 matching 9 bases. Trimming took 3 bases from V and 3 from J; bases not matched to a gene: 3. The CDR3 has 14 residues. CDR1 and CDR2 from the germline V gene are SGDLS and YYNGEE. The DNA of the CDR3 is TGTGCCAGCAGCGCATGGGACAGGGACTATGGCTACACCTTC. Its protein product is CASSAWDRDYGYTF.

This chain joins TRBV28 and TRBJ1-5, with 7 positions matching TRBD1. The V segment lost 8 bases and the J segment 6 bases; nucleotides outside the gene matches: 10. The CDR3 covers 14 residues. The germline gives CDR1 MDHEN, CDR2 SYDVKM. The CDR3, as DNA: TGTGCCAGCCTACCCGGGACAGTGATTCAGCCCCAGCATTTT. This sequence encodes CASLPGTVIQPQHF.

The V and J genes are TRBV14 and TRBJ2-7, with D tentatively TRBD1 (6 bases). This CDR3 comprises 13 residues. Looked up from germline, CDR1 is SGHDN and CDR2 is FVKESK. The ends were cut back, 8 bases at V and 0 bases at J, with 11 bases in the middle. CDR3 in amino acids: CASALDSSYEQYF. CDR3 bases: TGTGCCAGCGCCTTGGACAGCTCCTACGAGCAGTACTTC.

This chain links TRBV29-1 with TRBJ2-7; D remains ambiguous. Trimming left V 1 base short and J 3 bases short, with 13 bases between. Germline CDR1 SQVTM, CDR2 ANQGSEA. The CDR3 has 14 residues. The CDR3 loop reads CSVEGLGTGYEQYF. CDR3 DNA sequence: TGCAGCGTTGAAGGCCTGGGTACGGGCTACGAGCAGTACTTC.

V is TRBV28 and J is TRBJ2-7; 8 bases align to TRBD1. Germline CDR1 is MDHEN and CDR2 is SYDVKM. V dropped 6 bases and J dropped 0; count of bases not matched to a gene: 4. This CDR3 spans 14 amino acids. The DNA for the CDR3 is TGTGCCAGCAGCATAACAGGGGGCTCCTACGAGCAGTACTTC. Amino acid sequence: CASSITGGSYEQYF.

The V gene is TRBV28, the J gene TRBJ1-1; tentatively, D is TRBD1 (5 bases). Germline V CDR1 and CDR2: MDHEN, SYDVKM. Between the trimmed V and J ends, which lost 3 bases and 5 bases, there was a span of 10 bases. The CDR3 is 13 residues long. The chain's CDR3 is CASSFGARTEAFF. In nucleotides, the CDR3 is TGTGCCAGCAGTTTTGGGGCGCGGACTGAAGCTTTCTTT.

The chain has TRBV28 and TRBJ1-6, with D unclear. The CDR3 has 14 residues. Trimming cost V 3 bases and J 3 bases, with 6 bases left between them. Germline CDR1 is MDHEN and CDR2 is SYDVKM. The CDR3: CASSFIVYNSPLHF. As DNA, the CDR3 is TGTGCCAGCAGTTTTATAGTCTATAATTCACCCCTCCACTTT.

This clone was observed a handful of times. The CDR3 is CASSLDRGRGEAFF. The CDR3 nucleotides read TGTGCCAGCAGCTTAGATCGAGGACGGGGTGAAGCTTTCTTT. The chain links TRBV11-2 to TRBJ1-1, with no clear D. This CDR3 comprises 14 residues. Germline V gene sequence: CDR1 SGHAT, CDR2 FQNNGV. V lost 0 bases and J lost 7, with 12 bases in between.